These 32 T cell receptor beta chains came from one sample sequenced in a study of metastatic and nonmetastatic thyroid tumors. None of the patients had undergone any treatment ahead of thyroid surgery. TCRdb re-called the PCR reads via MiXCR. The table records tens of thousands of clones, about 18% of them present only once. Sequenced sample: blood. Receptor source: a male donor with papillary thyroid cancer or a benign thyroid nodule (not recorded which). Some clones in this sample may be carry-over from other donors' samples.

Remarks on this clone: A much more abundant neighbour one base away suggests this may be a read error. V and J are TRBV5-5 and TRBJ2-1; possibly TRBD2 for D (6 bases). The CDR3 extends over 15 amino acids. Looked up from germline, CDR1 is SGHKS and CDR2 is YYEKEE (reference sequence). The V gene lost 0 bases and the J gene lost 9 bases, with 16 bases spanning the gap. The DNA for the CDR3 is TGTGCCAGCAGCTTGGCGCGGGGTCGGCTCTCTGAGCAGTTCTTC. Amino acid sequence: CASSLARGRLSEQFF.

This clone came up a few times. One end of the junction fails to match germline, which may point to a read error. J is TRBJ2-5 and V is TRBV24-1, with a weak D call TRBD1 (6 bases). CDR1 is KGHDR, CDR2 SFDVKD, per germline. The CDR3 totals 13 residues. For the CDR3, the DNA is TGTGCCACCAGTGGGGACATCCAAGATACCCAGTACTTC. It codes for CATSGDIQDTQYF.

This clone was detected many times. This chain joins TRBV18 and TRBJ2-2, with D unclear. V gave up 2 bases and J gave up 3 bases, with 1 base separating them. This CDR3 comprises 12 residues. Germline V gene lookup returns CDR1 KGHSH and CDR2 LQKENI. CDR3 bases: TGTGCCAGCTCACCATACACCGGGGAGCTGTTTTTT. Its translation: CASSPYTGELFF.

This clone was observed at least ten times. The V gene is TRBV30, the J gene TRBJ2-7, with 14 nucleotides matching TRBD2. V lost 1 base to trimming and J lost 6 bases; unmatched junction nucleotides: 5. CDR1 is GTSNPN, CDR2 SVGIG, per germline (reference sequence). The CDR3 extends over 15 amino acids. The CDR3 DNA is TGTGCCTGGAGTGGTAAGGGACTAGCGGGAGTCGAGCAGTACTTC. Amino acids: CAWSGKGLAGVEQYF.

This clone was counted ten times or more. J is TRBJ1-4 and V is TRBV7-2, with 9 bases fitting TRBD1. V was pared by 5 bases and J by 11 bases, with 12 bases of the junction left unmatched. The CDR3 runs to 15 residues. The germline CDR1 and CDR2 sequences are SGHTA and FQGNSA. The CDR3: CASSGDRERVGKLFF. For the CDR3, the DNA is TGTGCCAGCAGCGGGGACAGGGAACGAGTCGGGAAACTGTTTTTT.

Ten or more counts support this clone. This rearrangement joins TRBV5-1 to TRBJ2-2; D unresolved. V was pared by 1 base and J by 4 bases, with 2 bases between. The CDR3 totals 12 residues. Germline V gene sequence: CDR1 SGHRS, CDR2 YFSETQ. CDR3 DNA sequence: TGCGCCAGCAGCTTGAGCACCGGGGAGCTGTTTTTT. Translating it yields CASSLSTGELFF.

This clone appeared many times. The chain is built from TRBV12-3 or TRBV12-4 and TRBJ2-3, with TRBD1 matching 7 bases. The CDR3 sequence is 14 residues long. Unmatched junction bases numbered 3, after V lost 4 bases and J lost 2 bases. In nucleotides, the CDR3 is TGTGCCAGCAGTTGGACAGGACCCACAGATACGCAGTATTTT. Translating it yields CASSWTGPTDTQYF.

This clone came up many times. With a much larger clone just one base away, this may be a read error. Other DNA sequences within the sample encode an identical CDR3. The V gene is TRBV6-2 or TRBV6-3, the J gene TRBJ2-5; D remains unclear. This CDR3 has 12 amino acids. The ends were cut back, 2 bases at V and 6 bases at J, with 7 bases in the middle. CDR1 and CDR2 (germline): MNHEY, SVGEGT. The CDR3 protein is CASSYPPQTQYF. The CDR3 DNA reads TGTGCCAGCAGTTACCCGCCTCAGACCCAGTACTTC.

This clone was recorded at least ten times. The chain employs TRBV19 and TRBJ2-1, with unresolved D. V was shortened by 4 bases and J by 0 bases, with 10 bases between the two germline ends. This CDR3 spans 15 amino acids. Germline-derived CDR1 and CDR2 are LNHDA and SQIVND (reference sequence). CDR3 region: CASSTAGYSYNEQFF. CDR3 bases: TGTGCCAGTAGTACCGCCGGGTACTCCTACAATGAGCAGTTCTTC. The full variable domain, completed using reference TRBV19 and TRBJ2-1, is DGGITQSPKYLFRKEGQNVTLSCEQNLNHDAMYWYRQDPGQGLRLIYYSQIVNDFQKGDIAEGYSVSREKKESFPLTVTSAQKNPTAFYLCASSTAGYSYNEQFFGPGTRLTVL.

There are many counts of this clone. The chain links TRBV9 to TRBJ1-2, with D possibly TRBD1 on 5 matching bases. Germline loops: CDR1 SGDLS, CDR2 YYNGEE. V lost 0 bases and J 6 bases, leaving 15 bases between the germline ends. CDR3 size: 15 residues. CDR3 loop: CASSVDPGRTDGYTF. The CDR3 DNA sequence: TGTGCCAGCAGCGTAGATCCGGGGCGCACCGATGGCTACACCTTC. The complete variable domain, with remaining parts taken from reference TRBV9 and TRBJ1-2, reads DSGVTQTPKHLITATGQRVTLRCSPRSGDLSVYWYQQSLDQGLQFLIQYYNGEERAKGNILERFSAQQFPDLHSELNLSSLELGDSALYFCASSVDPGRTDGYTFGSGTRLTVV.

Many counts were recorded for this clone. The chain links TRBV5-1 to TRBJ2-7; unclear D gene. The CDR3 sequence is 12 residues long. Germline CDR1 and CDR2: SGHRS and YFSETQ. Trimming took off 0 bases at V and 2 bases at J, with 3 bases between the two ends. This CDR3 reads CASSLGAYEQYF. CDR3 bases: TGCGCCAGCAGCTTGGGGGCCTACGAGCAGTACTTC.

The J gene is TRBJ2-1, the V gene TRBV12-3 or TRBV12-4; 9 bases are shared with TRBD2. V was pared by 6 bases and J by 10 bases, with 10 bases of the junction left unmatched. This CDR3 contains 14 residues. This CDR3 is CASRGSGRRQEQFF. The CDR3 nucleotides are TGTGCCAGCAGGGGTAGCGGGAGAAGGCAAGAGCAGTTCTTC.

This clone was observed at least ten times. The CDR3 is CASSQEGTGAEQYF. The CDR3 DNA sequence: TGTGCCAGCAGCCAAGAAGGGACAGGGGCCGAGCAGTACTTC. The V and J genes are TRBV14 and TRBJ2-7; 10 bases fit TRBD1. Germline loops: CDR1 SGHDN, CDR2 FVKESK. This CDR3 comprises 14 residues. J gave up 6 bases and V 0 bases, and 2 bases lay outside the gene matches. Full variable domain (outside the CDR3, taken from reference TRBV14 and TRBJ2-7): EAGVTQFPSHSVIEKGQTVTLRCDPISGHDNLYWYRRVMGKEIKFLLHFVKESKQDESGMPNNRFLAERTGGTYSTLKVQPAELEDSGVYFCASSQEGTGAEQYFGPGTRLTVT.

This clone was recorded at least ten times. The V call is TRBV5-1, the J call TRBJ2-1; 8 bases fit TRBD2. Germline V gene data show CDR1 as SGHRS and CDR2 as YFSETQ. Unmatched junction bases numbered 13, after V lost 4 bases and J lost 7 bases. The CDR3 contains 16 residues. This chain's CDR3 is CASSPGTIAGINEQFF. The CDR3, as DNA: TGCGCCAGCAGCCCAGGGACAATAGCGGGAATTAATGAGCAGTTCTTC.

This clone has ten or more counts. The CDR3: CASSYTSGGDNEQFF. The DNA of the CDR3 is TGTGCCAGCAGTTATACGAGCGGGGGGGACAATGAGCAGTTCTTC. This rearrangement joins TRBV6-2 or TRBV6-3 to TRBJ2-1; 10 bases are shared with TRBD2. V gave up 3 bases and J gave up 5 bases; unmatched junction bases: 4. CDR3 length: 15 amino acids. CDR1 MNHEY and CDR2 SVGEGT come from the germline V gene.

This clone was seen ten or more times. The junction departs from the called germline gene at one end, perhaps through a read error. Other DNA sequences within the sample encode an identical CDR3. The J gene is TRBJ2-3, the V gene TRBV10-3; TRBD2 matches 11 bases. Germline CDR1 ENHRY, CDR2 SYGVKD. The CDR3 covers 15 residues. The CDR3 region has the DNA TGTGCCATCAGCTCGACTAGCGGGGAGGGTGATACGCAATATTTT. Translated: CAISSTSGEGDTQYF.

V is TRBV5-4 and J is TRBJ2-5; 10 bases are shared with TRBD1. With V trimmed by 0 bases and J by 2 bases, 4 bases remained unmatched. The CDR3 contains 16 residues. The germline V gene has CDR1 SGHNT and CDR2 YYREEE (reference sequence). The CDR3 nucleotides are TGTGCCAGCAGCTTGGGGGACAGGGGTTGGCAAGAGACCCAGTACTTC. Encoded protein: CASSLGDRGWQETQYF.

In this sample, this clone turned up many times. V and J are TRBV13 and TRBJ1-1; a weak D match, TRBD1 (6 bases). Germline V CDR1 and CDR2: PRHDT, FYEKMQ (reference sequence). Trimming removed 3 bases from V and 4 bases from J, with 12 bases in between. The CDR3 covers 14 residues. The CDR3 is CASSFVQGRTEAFF. CDR3 coding DNA: TGTGCCAGCAGCTTTGTTCAGGGGCGCACTGAAGCTTTCTTT.

V usage is TRBV5-5 and J usage is TRBJ2-3; tentatively, D is TRBD2 (5 bases). The CDR3 totals 16 residues. In germline, CDR1 is SGHKS, CDR2 YYEKEE (reference sequence). Trimming cost V 3 bases and J 1 base, with 15 bases left between them. The CDR3 reads CASSWSYGRRTDTQYF. For the CDR3, the DNA is TGTGCCAGCAGCTGGAGTTATGGGAGACGCACAGATACGCAGTATTTT.

The chain combines TRBV6-1 with TRBJ2-3, with D unresolved. V lost 3 bases to trimming and J lost 7 bases, with 20 bases between them. The germline CDR1 and CDR2 sequences are MNHNS and SASEGT. This CDR3 has 16 residues. The CDR3 here is CASSESSGEGSYTQYF. DNA for the CDR3: TGTGCCAGCAGTGAGTCTAGTGGGGAAGGTTCATATACGCAGTATTTT.

The chain has TRBV10-3 and TRBJ2-3, with D perhaps matching TRBD1 (5 bases). The CDR3 spans 16 residues. Between the trimmed V and J ends, which lost 2 bases and 0 bases, there was a span of 12 bases. Germline CDR1 reads ENHRY; CDR2 reads SYGVKD. The chain's CDR3 is CAISEKSAGSTDTQYF. CDR3 bases: TGTGCCATCAGTGAGAAATCCGCAGGGAGCACAGATACGCAGTATTTT.

This clone has a count of ten or more. The V and J genes are TRBV19 and TRBJ1-1; no clear D gene. The CDR3 runs 13 residues. Germline assignment: CDR1 LNHDA and CDR2 SQIVND (reference sequence). With 7 bases removed from V and 9 bases from J, the gap between germline ends came to 18 bases. The chain's CDR3 is CASTAGPRSQAFF. CDR3 coding DNA: TGTGCCAGTACCGCGGGCCCCAGGAGTCAAGCTTTCTTT.

This clone was found many times. The junction shows a germline mismatch at one end, possibly a read error. Written as DNA, the CDR3 is TGTGCCAGTAGTGTTTGGACTAGCGGGACCCAAGAGGCCCAGTACTTC. The encoded protein is CASSVWTSGTQEAQYF. This chain uses TRBV19 with TRBJ2-5; TRBD2 matches 12 bases. The CDR3 has 16 amino acids. CDR1 and CDR2 from the germline V gene are LNHDA and SQIVND (reference sequence).

The gene calls are TRBV20-1 and TRBJ2-5, with 9 bases matching TRBD2. Germline-derived CDR1 and CDR2 are DFQATT and SNEGSKA (reference sequence). The CDR3 consists of 18 residues. With V trimmed by 0 bases and J by 5 bases, 16 bases remained unmatched. The CDR3 DNA reads TGCAGTGCTAGAGATTCCCTAGCGGGATCTCTAGAGCGGGAGACCCAGTACTTC. It is translated as CSARDSLAGSLERETQYF.

As to this clone: The junction departs from the called germline gene at one end, perhaps through a read error. This chain joins TRBV6-1 and TRBJ2-2, with D possibly matching TRBD2 (5 bases). The CDR3 is 14 residues long. CDR1 is MNHNS and CDR2 is SASEGT in the germline V gene. CDR3 loop: CASSDEGNTGEPFF. The CDR3 DNA is TGTGCCAGCAGTGACGAAGGGAACACCGGGGAGCCGTTTTTT.

This clone was seen just once. This sequence joins TRBV3-1 and TRBJ2-7; 8 bases agree with TRBD1. The junction had 5 bases not matched to a gene; V was cut back by 0 bases and J by 4 bases. Germline values: CDR1 LGHDT, CDR2 YNNKEL (reference sequence). CDR3 length: 15 residues. As DNA, the CDR3 is TGTGCCAGCAGCCAAGATCCAGGGGGCGCGTACGAGCAGTACTTC. Its protein product is CASSQDPGGAYEQYF.

This rearrangement joins TRBV7-3 to TRBJ2-3; 7 positions agree with TRBD1. The V and J ends lost 5 bases and 2 bases, in that order; junction bases with no gene match: 7. Germline V gene sequence: CDR1 SGHTA, CDR2 FQGTGA. CDR3 size: 15 residues. CDR3 region: CASSPVTGITDTQYF. In nucleotides, the CDR3 is TGTGCCAGCAGCCCCGTGACAGGGATCACAGATACGCAGTATTTT.

There are a few counts of this clone. This sequence joins TRBV2 and TRBJ2-3; D unclear. Per germline, CDR1 SNHLY and CDR2 FYNNEI. The germline V and J ends were trimmed by 2 bases and 0 bases, with 9 bases remaining between them. This CDR3 spans 15 amino acids. This chain's CDR3 is CASSESGSSTDTQYF. CDR3 sequence (DNA): TGTGCCAGCAGTGAATCGGGCAGTAGCACAGATACGCAGTATTTT.

The chain is built from TRBV7-8 and TRBJ1-4, with 12 positions matching TRBD1. The trim removed 4 bases at V and 2 bases at J, leaving 5 bases unmatched. CDR1 is SGHVS, CDR2 FQNEAQ, per germline. The CDR3 has 17 residues. CDR3 sequence (DNA): TGTGCCAGCAGCTCGCGGGACAGGGGGCTTACTAATGAAAAACTGTTTTTT. This translates into CASSSRDRGLTNEKLFF.

The chain uses TRBV28 and TRBJ2-1; TRBD2 matches at 8 bases. V gave up 5 bases and J gave up 10 bases; unmatched junction bases: 16. This CDR3 has 16 amino acids. CDR1 and CDR2 (germline): MDHEN, SYDVKM. DNA of the CDR3: TGTGCCAGCAGTAGAATCGGGACTAGTAGACCAAAAGAGCAGTTCTTC. This gives the protein CASSRIGTSRPKEQFF.

By its share, this clone is medium-sized. One end of the junction fails to match germline, which may point to a read error. The chain carries TRBV6-5 and TRBJ1-6, with D tentatively TRBD1 (5 bases). The germline gives CDR1 MNHEY, CDR2 SVGAGI. This CDR3 contains 15 residues. The CDR3 spells CASSYWDRQNSPLHF. CDR3 DNA sequence: TGTGCCAGCAGCTACTGGGATCGACAGAATTCACCCCTCCACTTT.

This clone has only a few counts. Germline is not matched at one junction end, which may reflect a read error. The chain carries TRBV12-3 or TRBV12-4 and TRBJ2-6, with D possibly called TRBD1 or TRBD2 (5 bases each). The length of the CDR3 is 18 residues. The CDR3 DNA follows: TGTGCCAGCAGTTTAGCGGGGGATGGGGGTTCCGGGGCCAACCTCCTGACTTTC. Translated, it gives CASSLAGDGGSGANLLTF.